One and the same sample provided the 21 T cell receptor beta chains below, sequenced in a study of T cell changes during pregnancy in multiple sclerosis (dated by TCRdb to about 2019). The library was obtained by the immunoSEQ multiplex PCR assay. TCRdb re-hosts the immuneACCESS table, in-frame sequences only. Its copies lack some clones; in the studies checked, an unresolved V gene accounts for under half of them, and the cause for the rest is not known. This sample has about 75,000 clones in its table, and around nine tenths of those were observed once. The top ten constitute 0.4% to 0.45% of the sample. The sequenced sample was CD4+ T cells from peripheral blood mononuclear cells, obtained before pregnancy. The source is a female donor with multiple sclerosis, enrolled in a pregnancy study.

The rearrangement links TRBV27 to TRBJ2-2; 10 bases are a match to TRBD2. V was clipped by 3 bases and J by 4 bases; unmatched bases: 5. CDR1 is MNHEY and CDR2 is SMNVEV in the germline V gene (reference sequence). The CDR3 length is 16 residues. The CDR3 protein is CASSFLAGVGTGELFF. The CDR3, as DNA: TGTGCCAGCAGTTTCCTAGCGGGAGTGGGCACCGGGGAGCTGTTTTTT.

This chain uses TRBV6-1 with TRBJ2-3, with TRBD2 matching over 9 bases. The length of the CDR3 is 16 residues. Germline CDR1 reads MNHNS; CDR2 reads SASEGT. The junction had 5 bases not matched to a gene; V was cut back by 2 bases and J by 2 bases. CDR3 sequence (DNA): TGTGCCAGCAGTGAAAGGCCTAGCGGGGCCACAGATACGCAGTATTTT. This translates into CASSERPSGATDTQYF.

V gene TRBV28 combines with J gene TRBJ1-1; D is possibly TRBD1 (5 bases). The V gene lost 2 bases and the J gene lost 0 bases, with 13 bases spanning the gap. The CDR3 runs 16 residues. CDR1 is MDHEN, CDR2 SYDVKM, per germline. CDR3 coding DNA: TGTGCCAGCAGTTTACTTGCAGGGTCCATGAACACTGAAGCTTTCTTT. It specifies CASSLLAGSMNTEAFF.

This chain links TRBV9 with TRBJ1-2, with D unclear. Germline V gene lookup returns CDR1 SGDLS and CDR2 YYNGEE. Trimming removed 2 bases from V and 8 bases from J, with 13 bases in between. The CDR3 consists of 13 residues. CDR3 amino acids: CASSVAVAGGYTF. The CDR3 DNA is TGTGCCAGCAGCGTCGCGGTGGCGGGGGGCTACACCTTC.

This clone has only a few counts. The chain links TRBV4-3 to TRBJ1-2; D might be TRBD1 (6 bases). Trimming shortened V by 0 bases and J by 4 bases, and 12 bases separated the two germline ends. Per the germline V gene, CDR1 is LGHNA and CDR2 is YSLEER. The CDR3 runs to 15 residues. The CDR3, as DNA: TGCGCCAGCAGCCAAGAGGGAGAAGGGGGCTATGGCTACACCTTC. It translates to CASSQEGEGGYGYTF.

The chain is built from TRBV6-1 and TRBJ2-7; D uncertain. The germline V gene encodes CDR1 MNHNS and CDR2 SASEGT. V lost 6 bases to trimming and J lost 3 bases, with 12 bases between them. There are 13 residues in the CDR3. The CDR3 nucleotides read TGTGCCAGCAGCCTTTTCAGTTTCTACGAGCAGTACTTC. Translation: CASSLFSFYEQYF.

The rearrangement uses TRBV14 and TRBJ1-5; D is undetermined. Trimming cost V 4 bases and J 2 bases, with 6 bases left between them. From germline, CDR1 is SGHDN and CDR2 FVKESK. The CDR3 covers 13 residues. The CDR3: CASSRGGNQPQHF. In nucleotides, the CDR3 is TGTGCCAGCAGCCGAGGAGGCAATCAGCCCCAGCATTTT.

The rearrangement uses TRBV2 and TRBJ2-7, with 7 bases identical to TRBD1. Germline V gives CDR1 SNHLY, CDR2 FYNNEI. V shed 2 bases, J shed 2 bases, and the junction held 12 bases outside the gene matches. The CDR3 is made up of 17 amino acids. The CDR3 DNA follows: TGTGCCAGCAGTGAAATGGGGATCCGGGACAGCGCCTACGAGCAGTACTTC. Translation: CASSEMGIRDSAYEQYF.

This chain joins TRBV15 and TRBJ2-7; D possibly corresponds to TRBD1 (5 bases). This CDR3 has 14 residues. The germline V gene has CDR1 LNHNV and CDR2 YYDKDF (reference sequence). The germline V and J ends were trimmed by 1 base and 3 bases, with 10 bases remaining between them. This CDR3 reads CATSRVDSLYEQYF. The CDR3 coding sequence is TGTGCCACCAGCAGAGTTGACAGCCTCTACGAGCAGTACTTC.

This sequence joins TRBV27 and TRBJ2-5, with D possibly TRBD1 on 5 matching bases. In germline, CDR1 is MNHEY, CDR2 SMNVEV (reference sequence). Between the trimmed V and J ends, which lost 1 base and 2 bases, there was a span of 11 bases. CDR3 length: 15 amino acids. The CDR3 DNA is TGTGCCAGCAGTTTATTAGGACATCAACAAGAGACCCAGTACTTC. This sequence encodes CASSLLGHQQETQYF.

Here the CDR3 DNA reads TGTGCCTGGACCCTAGGGGGGGTTGGCTACACCTTC. Amino acids: CAWTLGGVGYTF. The chain links TRBV30 to TRBJ1-2; perhaps TRBD1 as D (6 bases). Germline assignment: CDR1 GTSNPN and CDR2 SVGIG (reference sequence). V lost 4 bases and J 7 bases, leaving 13 bases between the germline ends. This CDR3 is built from 12 residues.

CDR3 in DNA: TGTGCCAGCAGCAGACCACTAGCGGGGGGGTACAATGAGCAGTTCTTC. Its protein product is CASSRPLAGGYNEQFF. The chain joins TRBV5-4 to TRBJ2-1; 13 nucleotides match TRBD2. V was clipped by 4 bases and J by 4 bases; unmatched bases: 5. The length of the CDR3 is 16 residues. Germline V gene sequence: CDR1 SGHNT, CDR2 YYREEE (reference sequence).

The chain links TRBV4-2 to TRBJ2-7; perhaps TRBD2 as D (6 bases). The CDR3 length is 16 residues. Germline V gives CDR1 LGHNA, CDR2 YNFKEQ. Trimming stripped 0 bases from V and 4 bases from J, with 16 bases between. The CDR3 is CASSQEPGILAYEQYF. The CDR3, as DNA: TGTGCCAGCAGCCAAGAACCTGGCATACTAGCTTACGAGCAGTACTTC.

The chain uses TRBV7-3 and TRBJ2-5, with D possibly matching TRBD2 (5 bases). CDR3 length equals 15 residues. Germline V gene lookup returns CDR1 SGHTA and CDR2 FQGTGA. Trimming took off 5 bases at V and 5 bases at J, with 18 bases between the two ends. As DNA, the CDR3 is TGTGCCAGCAGCCTCCGACTGGGAGAAAAGGAGACCCAGTACTTC. The encoded protein is CASSLRLGEKETQYF. Complete variable domain (other parts from reference TRBV7-3 and TRBJ2-5): GAGVSQTPSNKVTEKGKYVELRCDPISGHTALYWYRQSLGQGPEFLIYFQGTGAADDSGLPNDRFFAVRPEGSVSTLKIQRTERGDSAVYLCASSLRLGEKETQYFGPGTRLLVL.

The chain uses TRBV2 and TRBJ2-1; no clear D gene. Germline values: CDR1 SNHLY, CDR2 FYNNEI. The CDR3 spans 14 residues. V was trimmed by 5 bases and J by 5 bases, leaving 13 bases between them. The CDR3 here is CASSTGLRNNEQFF. In nucleotides, the CDR3 is TGTGCCAGCAGTACCGGGTTAAGGAACAATGAGCAGTTCTTC. The full variable domain, in which reference TRBV2 and TRBJ2-1 provide the parts outside the CDR3, is EPEVTQTPSHQVTQMGQEVILRCVPISNHLYFYWYRQILGQKVEFLVSFYNNEISEKSEIFDDQFSVERPDGSNFTLKIRSTKLEDSAMYFCASSTGLRNNEQFFGPGTRLTVL.

V and J are TRBV28 and TRBJ2-1; 11 bases are shared with TRBD2. In germline, CDR1 is MDHEN, CDR2 SYDVKM. The trim removed 10 bases at V and 7 bases at J, leaving 6 bases unmatched. The CDR3 sequence is 13 residues long. The chain's CDR3 is CAITSGRGNEQFF. For the CDR3, the DNA is TGTGCCATCACTAGCGGGAGAGGTAATGAGCAGTTCTTC.

This clone was recorded many times. The J gene is TRBJ1-1, the V gene TRBV30; D perhaps matches TRBD1 (5 bases). Germline loops: CDR1 GTSNPN, CDR2 SVGIG (reference sequence). The CDR3 is 12 amino acids. Trimming removed 7 bases from V and 7 bases from J, with 16 bases in between. The CDR3 DNA reads as TGTGCCTCGCATCGAGTGGGGGGTGAAGCTTTCTTT. It encodes CASHRVGGEAFF.

The rearrangement uses TRBV28 and TRBJ1-2, with D hard to call. Trimming removed 6 bases at V and 6 bases at J, with 14 bases between. Germline V gene lookup returns CDR1 MDHEN and CDR2 SYDVKM. The CDR3 is 13 residues long. As DNA, the CDR3 is TGTGCCAGCAGCCTAGGACTAAAGGATGGCTACACCTTC. Protein: CASSLGLKDGYTF.

The chain links TRBV5-1 to TRBJ1-6, with D hard to call. V gave up 2 bases and J gave up 6 bases, with 12 bases separating them. The CDR3 is 15 residues long. Looked up from germline, CDR1 is SGHRS and CDR2 is YFSETQ. The CDR3 nucleotides are TGCGCCAGCAGCTTTTCTGAAGGAGGTAATTCACCCCTCCACTTT. As protein: CASSFSEGGNSPLHF.

This rearrangement joins TRBV6-4 to TRBJ1-5; 9 bases fit TRBD1. The germline V gene has CDR1 MRHNA and CDR2 SNTAGT. This CDR3 has 16 amino acids. The J segment lost 3 bases and the V segment lost 0 bases, leaving 3 bases of the junction unmatched. The CDR3 sequence: CASSDSTGGHNQPQHF. The CDR3 coding sequence is TGTGCCAGCAGTGACTCAACAGGGGGCCACAATCAGCCCCAGCATTTT.

The sample holds one count of this clone. The V gene is TRBV2, the J gene TRBJ1-6; tentatively, D is TRBD1 (6 bases). Trimming cost V 1 base and J 8 bases, with 12 bases left between them. Germline V gives CDR1 SNHLY, CDR2 FYNNEI. This CDR3 spans 15 amino acids. The CDR3 nucleotides are TGTGCCAGCAGTGAAGAGACAGGCCCCTATTCACCCCTCCACTTT. It codes for CASSEETGPYSPLHF.